Each of the 17 T cell receptor beta chains below was sequenced from the same sample in a study of CD8 T cells in Susac syndrome. RNA amounts of 0.5 to 1 ug underwent reverse transcription with random hexamers. TCRdb ran MiXCR on the immunoSEQ multiplex PCR reads and lists one entry per CDR3 protein. This table has about 140,000 distinct CDR3 sequences, approximately 95% appearing once. The sequencing input was CD4+ T cells from PBMCs. Receptors originate from a human donor with multiple sclerosis.

V and J are TRBV5-6 and TRBJ2-7, with 8 positions matching TRBD1. V was pared by 4 bases and J by 5 bases, with 11 bases of the junction left unmatched. The CDR3 length is 15 residues. CDR1 is SGHDT, CDR2 YYEEEE, per germline. In DNA, the CDR3 is TGTGCCAGCAGCCGGACCGGACAGGGCAAAGACGAGCAGTACTTC. Protein product: CASSRTGQGKDEQYF.

The chain is built from TRBV3-1 and TRBJ1-2; no firm D call. The CDR3 runs to 16 residues. Trimming shortened V by 1 base and J by 3 bases, and 15 bases separated the two germline ends. Germline V gene sequence: CDR1 LGHDT, CDR2 YNNKEL (reference sequence). This CDR3 reads CASSQVLGSSYYGYTF. DNA for the CDR3: TGTGCCAGCAGCCAAGTTTTGGGGAGCAGCTACTATGGCTACACCTTC.

This rearrangement joins TRBV13 to TRBJ2-1, with D possibly TRBD1 on 5 matching bases. Trimming left V 1 base short and J 13 bases short, with 14 bases between. The CDR3 sequence is 13 residues long. CDR1 is PRHDT and CDR2 is FYEKMQ in the germline V gene (reference sequence). DNA of the CDR3: TGTGCCAGCAGCTTAGAGGCAAGGGGTTTACAGTTCTTC. Residues: CASSLEARGLQFF.

The rearrangement links TRBV10-3 to TRBJ2-2; D call uncertain. Trimming removed 4 bases from V and 5 bases from J, with 8 bases in between. CDR1 ENHRY and CDR2 SYGVKD come from the germline V gene. The CDR3 has 13 residues. As DNA, the CDR3 is TGTGCCATCAGTGTCTCCGGGACCGGGGAGCTGTTTTTT. Protein: CAISVSGTGELFF.

The chain combines TRBV3-1 with TRBJ2-2; tentative D call: TRBD1 (5 bases). This CDR3 contains 15 residues. Trimming stripped 1 base from V and 4 bases from J, with 10 bases between. Germline assignment: CDR1 LGHDT and CDR2 YNNKEL (reference sequence). The CDR3 region has the DNA TGTGCCAGCAGCCAAGGCTCCCAGGGCACCGGGGAGCTGTTTTTT. It encodes CASSQGSQGTGELFF.

The V gene is TRBV20-1, the J gene TRBJ2-6; 7 nucleotides line up with TRBD2. Trimming at V came to 1 base and at J to 1 base, leaving 1 base not matched to a gene. CDR1 and CDR2 from the germline V gene are DFQATT and SNEGSKA (reference sequence). The CDR3 has 15 residues. This CDR3 reads CSARGGGSGANVLTF. CDR3 nucleotide sequence: TGCAGTGCTAGAGGCGGGGGATCTGGGGCCAACGTCCTGACTTTC.

This chain connects TRBV29-1 to TRBJ2-5; D unclear. This CDR3 has 14 amino acids. Germline CDR1 is SQVTM and CDR2 is ANQGSEA. V lost 2 bases and J 4 bases, leaving 14 bases between the germline ends. The CDR3 loop reads CSVELPGRGETQYF. DNA for the CDR3: TGCAGCGTTGAACTGCCCGGGCGCGGAGAGACCCAGTACTTC.

The chain joins TRBV3-1 to TRBJ2-5; D call uncertain. The CDR3 runs 16 residues. Trimming removed 1 base from V and 2 bases from J, with 14 bases in between. The germline CDR1 and CDR2 sequences are LGHDT and YNNKEL (reference sequence). CDR3 region: CASSQGATAFQETQYF. In nucleotides, the CDR3 is TGTGCCAGCAGCCAAGGGGCGACGGCATTTCAAGAGACCCAGTACTTC.

This clonotype was picked up one time. The rearrangement joins TRBV20-1 to TRBJ1-6; tentatively, D is TRBD1 (5 bases). CDR3 length: 14 residues. Between the trimmed V and J ends, which lost 6 bases and 8 bases, there was a span of 17 bases. Germline loops: CDR1 DFQATT, CDR2 SNEGSKA (reference sequence). CDR3: CSAILQALHSPLHF. CDR3 nucleotide sequence: TGCAGTGCAATCCTACAGGCCCTGCATTCACCCCTCCACTTT.

This rearrangement joins TRBV7-9 to TRBJ1-1; D is ambiguous. The V end lost 1 base, the J end lost 3 bases, and 12 bases lay between the germline ends. Germline assignment: CDR1 SEHNR and CDR2 FQNEAQ (reference sequence). This CDR3 has 15 residues. The DNA for the CDR3 is TGTGCCAGCAGCTTAGTAGTGTCGAGGGACACTGAAGCTTTCTTT. This codes for CASSLVVSRDTEAFF.

The rearrangement joins TRBV29-1 to TRBJ2-7; 12 bases map to TRBD1. The CDR3 is 14 amino acids. Germline V gives CDR1 SQVTM, CDR2 ANQGSEA. V lost 4 bases to trimming and J lost 3 bases; unmatched junction nucleotides: 4. The CDR3: CSVAGTGGLYEQYF. The CDR3 nucleotides are TGCAGCGTTGCCGGGACAGGGGGCCTCTACGAGCAGTACTTC.

This clonotype has only one observation. The CDR3 DNA follows: TGTGCCACCAGTGATTCGGGGAGGGGGAGCTACAATGAGCAGTTCTTC. Its protein product is CATSDSGRGSYNEQFF. This chain connects TRBV24-1 to TRBJ2-1, with D possibly matching TRBD2 (7 bases). The length of the CDR3 is 16 residues. V was pared by 2 bases and J by 3 bases, with 13 bases between. Germline V CDR1 and CDR2: KGHDR, SFDVKD.

The J gene is TRBJ2-1, the V gene TRBV7-9; 7 bases align to TRBD2. CDR3 size: 16 residues. Germline V CDR1 and CDR2: SEHNR, FQNEAQ (reference sequence). Unmatched junction bases numbered 9, after V lost 0 bases and J lost 7 bases. CDR3 nucleotide sequence: TGTGCCAGCAGCTTAGCGGGCGGGAGTGGCTCTAATGAGCAGTTCTTC. It yields the protein CASSLAGGSGSNEQFF. The complete variable domain, with remaining parts taken from reference TRBV7-9 and TRBJ2-1, reads DTGVSQNPRHKITKRGQNVTFRCDPISEHNRLYWYRQTLGQGPEFLTYFQNEAQLEKSRLLSDRFSAERPKGSFSTLEIQRTEQGDSAMYLCASSLAGGSGSNEQFFGPGTRLTVL.

The chain combines TRBV7-2 with TRBJ2-5; D ambiguous. The length of the CDR3 is 13 residues. Deletions cut 5 bases from V and 5 bases from J, with 12 bases between. Germline V gene lookup returns CDR1 SGHTA and CDR2 FQGNSA. CDR3 region: CASSLDLRETQYF. The CDR3 bases are TGTGCCAGCAGCCTGGACCTCCGGGAGACCCAGTACTTC.

The V and J genes are TRBV7-2 and TRBJ2-3; D gene uncertain. Trimming left V 1 base short and J 3 bases short, with 11 bases between. This CDR3 is built from 15 residues. Germline loops: CDR1 SGHTA, CDR2 FQGNSA. This CDR3 is CASSLEGISTDTQYF. The CDR3 bases are TGTGCCAGCAGCTTAGAGGGCATATCAACAGATACGCAGTATTTT.

The chain recombines TRBV29-1 with TRBJ1-1, with no clear D. V lost 5 bases and J lost 10, with 11 bases in between. This CDR3 has 10 residues. Germline CDR1 is SQVTM and CDR2 is ANQGSEA. The CDR3 region is CSVFDKAAFF. The CDR3 nucleotides read TGCAGCGTTTTTGACAAGGCAGCTTTCTTT.

This clonotype was detected once. The CDR3 bases are TGTGCCAGCAGCCCACAGATTATCTATGGCTACACCTTC. Its translation is CASSPQIIYGYTF. The V gene is TRBV7-9, the J gene TRBJ1-2; D is unresolved. V was cut by 5 bases and J by 4 bases, with 11 bases left in between. The CDR3 runs to 13 residues. Germline V gene lookup returns CDR1 SEHNR and CDR2 FQNEAQ (reference sequence). Drawing the rest from reference TRBV7-9 and TRBJ1-2, the complete variable domain is DTGVSQNPRHKITKRGQNVTFRCDPISEHNRLYWYRQTLGQGPEFLTYFQNEAQLEKSRLLSDRFSAERPKGSFSTLEIQRTEQGDSAMYLCASSPQIIYGYTFGSGTRLTVV.